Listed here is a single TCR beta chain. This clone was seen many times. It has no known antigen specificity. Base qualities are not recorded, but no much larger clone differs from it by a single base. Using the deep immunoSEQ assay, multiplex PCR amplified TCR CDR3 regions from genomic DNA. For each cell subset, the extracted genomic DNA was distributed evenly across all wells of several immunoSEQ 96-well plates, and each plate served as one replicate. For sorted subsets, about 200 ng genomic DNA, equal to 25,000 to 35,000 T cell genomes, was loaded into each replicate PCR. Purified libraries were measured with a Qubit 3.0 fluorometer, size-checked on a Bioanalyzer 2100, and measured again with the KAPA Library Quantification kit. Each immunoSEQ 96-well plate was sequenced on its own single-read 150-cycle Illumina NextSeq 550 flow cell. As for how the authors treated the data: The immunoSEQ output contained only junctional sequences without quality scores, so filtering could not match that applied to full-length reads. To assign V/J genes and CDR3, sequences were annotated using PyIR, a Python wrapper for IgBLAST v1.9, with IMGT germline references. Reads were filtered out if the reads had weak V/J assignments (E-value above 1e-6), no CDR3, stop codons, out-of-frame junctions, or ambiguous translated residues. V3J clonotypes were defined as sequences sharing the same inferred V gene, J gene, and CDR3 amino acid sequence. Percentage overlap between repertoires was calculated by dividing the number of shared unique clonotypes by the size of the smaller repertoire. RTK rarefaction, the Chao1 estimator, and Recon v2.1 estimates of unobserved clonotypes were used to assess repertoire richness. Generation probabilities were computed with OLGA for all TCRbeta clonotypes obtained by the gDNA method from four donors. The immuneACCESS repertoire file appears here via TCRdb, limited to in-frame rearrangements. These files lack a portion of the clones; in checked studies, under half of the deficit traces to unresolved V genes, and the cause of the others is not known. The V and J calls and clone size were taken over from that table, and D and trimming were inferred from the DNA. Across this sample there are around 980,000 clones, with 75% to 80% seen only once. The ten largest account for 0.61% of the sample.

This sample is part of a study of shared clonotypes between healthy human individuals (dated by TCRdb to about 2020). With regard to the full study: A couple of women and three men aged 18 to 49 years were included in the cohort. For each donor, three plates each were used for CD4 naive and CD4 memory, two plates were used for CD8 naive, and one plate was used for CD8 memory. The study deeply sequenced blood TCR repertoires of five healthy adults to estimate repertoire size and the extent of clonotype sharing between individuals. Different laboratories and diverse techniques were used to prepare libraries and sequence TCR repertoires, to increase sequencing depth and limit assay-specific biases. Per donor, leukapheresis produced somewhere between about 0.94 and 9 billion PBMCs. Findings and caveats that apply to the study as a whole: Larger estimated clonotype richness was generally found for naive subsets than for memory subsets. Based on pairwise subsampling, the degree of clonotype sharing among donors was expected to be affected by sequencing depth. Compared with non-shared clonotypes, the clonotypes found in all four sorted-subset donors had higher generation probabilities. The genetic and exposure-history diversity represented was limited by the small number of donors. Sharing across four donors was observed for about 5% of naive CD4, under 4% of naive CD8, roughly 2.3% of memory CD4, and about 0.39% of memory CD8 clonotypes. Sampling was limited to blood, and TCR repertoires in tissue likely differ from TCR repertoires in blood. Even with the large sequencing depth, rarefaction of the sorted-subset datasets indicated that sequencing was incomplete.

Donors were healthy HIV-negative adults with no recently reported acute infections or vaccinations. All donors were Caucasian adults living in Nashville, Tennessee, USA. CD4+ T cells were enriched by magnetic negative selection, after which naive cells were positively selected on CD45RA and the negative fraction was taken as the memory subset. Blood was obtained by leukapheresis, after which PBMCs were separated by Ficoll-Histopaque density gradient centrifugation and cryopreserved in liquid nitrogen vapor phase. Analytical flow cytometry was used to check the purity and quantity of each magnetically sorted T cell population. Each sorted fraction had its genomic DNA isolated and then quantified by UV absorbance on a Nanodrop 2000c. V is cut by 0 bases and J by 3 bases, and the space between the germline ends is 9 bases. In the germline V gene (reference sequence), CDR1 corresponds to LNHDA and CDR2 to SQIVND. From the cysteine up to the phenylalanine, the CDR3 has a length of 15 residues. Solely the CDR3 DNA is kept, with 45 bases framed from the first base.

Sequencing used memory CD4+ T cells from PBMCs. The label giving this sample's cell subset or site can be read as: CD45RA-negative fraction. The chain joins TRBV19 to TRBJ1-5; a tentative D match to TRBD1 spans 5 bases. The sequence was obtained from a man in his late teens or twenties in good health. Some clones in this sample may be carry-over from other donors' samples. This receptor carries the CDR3 CASSIDWGFNQPQHF. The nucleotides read TGTGCCAGTAGTATAGATTGGGGCTTCAATCAGCCCCAGCATTTT.